One and the same sample provided the 17 T cell receptor beta chains below, sequenced in a study of blood T cell repertoires in COVID-19. Some clones are missing from TCRdb's copy, which holds only in-frame ones; the method was immunoSEQ multiplex PCR. The repertoire includes approximately 260,000 clones, 70% to 85% of them detected once, and roughly 10% sits in the top ten. Sequenced: peripheral blood. Every receptor here comes from a woman aged 80 or older with acute or convalescent COVID-19.

The J gene is TRBJ1-1, the V gene TRBV30, with D unresolved. Germline CDR1 reads GTSNPN; CDR2 reads SVGIG (reference sequence). This CDR3 spans 11 amino acids. Trimming took 8 bases from V and 3 from J, leaving 10 bases between them. The CDR3 coding sequence is TGTGCCGCCCAACAAGACACTGAAGCTTTCTTT. This codes for CAAQQDTEAFF.

The chain links TRBV19 to TRBJ2-3; D perhaps matches TRBD1 (5 bases). CDR1 and CDR2 from the germline V gene are LNHDA and SQIVND (reference sequence). The V gene lost 5 bases and the J gene lost 4 bases, with 13 bases spanning the gap. This CDR3 spans 14 amino acids. CDR3 amino acids: CASSPLGPPDTQYF. Written as DNA, the CDR3 is TGTGCCAGTAGTCCCCTGGGGCCCCCAGATACGCAGTATTTT.

This clone was detected a few times. The chain uses TRBV7-9 and TRBJ2-7, with no clear D. Germline V gene lookup returns CDR1 SEHNR and CDR2 FQNEAQ (reference sequence). The length of the CDR3 is 15 residues. Trimming removed 0 bases from V and 5 bases from J, with 14 bases in between. The CDR3 protein is CASSLAVGWANEQYF. In DNA form, the CDR3 reads TGTGCCAGCAGCTTAGCGGTTGGGTGGGCCAACGAGCAGTACTTC.

The rearrangement links TRBV10-1 to TRBJ2-2, with D tentatively TRBD1 (6 bases). Germline V gene sequence: CDR1 WNHNN, CDR2 SYGVQD (reference sequence). V was clipped by 8 bases and J by 3 bases, with 7 bases between them. The CDR3 consists of 12 residues. CDR3 DNA sequence: TGCGCCAGCGCAGGGGACACCGGGGAGCTGTTTTTT. It translates to CASAGDTGELFF.

The chain couples TRBV19 to TRBJ1-5; D might be TRBD1 (6 bases). Between the trimmed V and J ends, which lost 0 bases and 10 bases, there was a span of 13 bases. Germline V lookup: CDR1 LNHDA, CDR2 SQIVND (reference sequence). The CDR3 has 14 residues. The CDR3 loop reads CASSIDRGREPQHF. DNA for the CDR3: TGTGCCAGTAGTATAGACAGGGGCCGAGAACCCCAGCATTTT.

J is TRBJ2-6 and V is TRBV5-1; 10 bases are a match to TRBD1. This CDR3 contains 19 residues. V trimming: 3 bases; J trimming: 2 bases; junction bases outside the gene matches: 11. From germline, CDR1 is SGHRS and CDR2 YFSETQ. This CDR3 is CASSSTGDRGFPGANVLTF. CDR3 bases: TGCGCCAGCAGCTCGACCGGGGACAGGGGTTTCCCTGGGGCCAACGTCCTGACTTTC.

The chain employs TRBV5-5 and TRBJ2-3; 9 nucleotides align to TRBD1. The CDR3 length is 16 residues. Germline V gene sequence: CDR1 SGHKS, CDR2 YYEKEE (reference sequence). V trimming: 4 bases; J trimming: 4 bases; junction bases outside the gene matches: 10. The DNA of the CDR3 is TGTGCCAGCAGCCGGGGCGGGACAGGGATGGCAGATACGCAGTATTTT. Amino acids: CASSRGGTGMADTQYF.

CDR3 bases: TGTGCCACTACGGCGGTGTATAGCAATCAGCCCCAGCATTTT. It codes for CATTAVYSNQPQHF. The chain carries TRBV2 and TRBJ1-5; D remains unclear. Per germline, CDR1 SNHLY and CDR2 FYNNEI. The CDR3 runs to 14 residues. V lost 10 bases and J lost 0, with 13 bases in between.

This rearrangement joins TRBV6-2 or TRBV6-3 to TRBJ2-1; 9 bases map to TRBD2. Per the germline V gene, CDR1 is MNHEY and CDR2 is SVGEGT. V lost 3 bases, J lost 2 bases, and 5 bases stayed unmatched. The CDR3 consists of 16 residues. CDR3 in amino acids: CASSYILAGTYNEQFF. The CDR3, as DNA: TGTGCCAGCAGTTATATTCTAGCGGGGACCTACAATGAGCAGTTCTTC.

This clone appeared a few times. The genes are TRBV19 and TRBJ1-1, with no clear D. The V gene lost 3 bases and the J gene lost 5 bases, with 13 bases spanning the gap. The CDR3 is made up of 14 amino acids. CDR1 and CDR2 from the germline V gene are LNHDA and SQIVND (reference sequence). CDR3 sequence (DNA): TGTGCCAGTAGTATTCGGAAGGGAGGAACTGAAGCTTTCTTT. Translation: CASSIRKGGTEAFF.

This chain joins TRBV5-8 and TRBJ1-2; no clear D gene. The CDR3 has 13 amino acids. Germline V CDR1 and CDR2: SGHTS, YDEGEE. V was clipped by 0 bases and J by 3 bases, with 6 bases between them. Written as DNA, the CDR3 is TGTGCCAGCAGCTTGGGCAGGCACTATGGCTACACCTTC. The encoded protein is CASSLGRHYGYTF. The full variable domain, in which reference TRBV5-8 and TRBJ1-2 provide the parts outside the CDR3, is EAGVTQSPTHLIKTRGQQATLRCSPISGHTSVYWYQQALGLGLQFLLWYDEGEERNRGNFPPRFSGRQFPNYSSELNVNALELEDSALYLCASSLGRHYGYTFGSGTRLTVV.

The gene calls are TRBV28 and TRBJ2-1, with 10 bases aligning to TRBD1. This CDR3 has 15 residues. The V segment lost 8 bases and the J segment 7 bases; nucleotides outside the gene matches: 11. Germline assignment: CDR1 MDHEN and CDR2 SYDVKM. This CDR3 is CASFGQGVSSNEQFF. In DNA form, the CDR3 reads TGTGCCAGCTTCGGACAGGGGGTCTCTAGTAATGAGCAGTTCTTC.

The chain is built from TRBV6-5 and TRBJ1-6; 7 nucleotides match TRBD1. Germline loops: CDR1 MNHEY, CDR2 SVGAGI. The CDR3 sequence is 14 residues long. The trim removed 7 bases at V and 7 bases at J, leaving 7 bases unmatched. The CDR3 DNA is TGTGCCAGCACCCGGGACAGCCTAAATTCACCCCTCCACTTT. Protein: CASTRDSLNSPLHF.

The chain combines TRBV6-5 with TRBJ2-5, with 7 positions matching TRBD2. The germline V gene encodes CDR1 MNHEY and CDR2 SVGAGI. The CDR3 is 16 residues long. The V segment lost 0 bases and the J segment 1 base; nucleotides outside the gene matches: 5. For the CDR3, the DNA is TGTGCCAGCAGTTACTCAGGGCTAGCGGTCCAAGAGACCCAGTACTTC. It is translated as CASSYSGLAVQETQYF.

The chain links TRBV6-5 to TRBJ1-5, with D perhaps matching TRBD1 (6 bases). Germline CDR1 is MNHEY and CDR2 is SVGAGI. CDR3 length equals 14 residues. Deletions cut 4 bases from V and 6 bases from J, with 13 bases between. Here the CDR3 DNA reads TGTGCCAGCAGTTTATACAGGGTAGGTCAGCCCCAGCATTTT. The encoded protein is CASSLYRVGQPQHF.

DNA for the CDR3: TGTGCCAGCAGCTTGGAGGGGCCAAGCACAGATACGCAGTATTTT. Encoded protein: CASSLEGPSTDTQYF. V is TRBV11-2 and J is TRBJ2-3; a possible D gene is TRBD2 (6 bases). Germline values: CDR1 SGHAT, CDR2 FQNNGV. The CDR3 has 15 residues. V was shortened by 3 bases and J by 0 bases, with 10 bases between the two germline ends.

The genes are TRBV30 and TRBJ1-5, with 8 bases aligning to TRBD1. This CDR3 region has 16 residues. Losses at the gene ends were 1 base for V and 2 bases for J; bases not matched to a gene: 7. Germline V gene data show CDR1 as GTSNPN and CDR2 as SVGIG (reference sequence). The CDR3 DNA is TGTGCCTGGAGTGCTACGCGGACAGGGCGCAATCAGCCCCAGCATTTT. This codes for CAWSATRTGRNQPQHF.